These 23 T cell receptor beta chains originate from one sample sequenced in a study of blood T cells in healthy people across ages. Primed by a sample-barcoded 5' primer and a J-beta primer mix, a second PCR proceeded for about 7 to 12 cycles. TCRdb fed the 5' RACE reads into MiXCR, producing one record per CDR3 protein. The sample consists of around 1,500,000 distinct CDR3 sequences, under 30% of them appearing once. Sequences were obtained from blood. All receptors come from a woman aged 25-40 years in good health.

Regarding this clonotype: At one boundary the junction diverges from the germline segment, which might be a read error. The chain carries TRBV12-3 or TRBV12-4 and TRBJ1-6; D gene uncertain. CDR3 size: 13 residues. The CDR3 reads CTSSSNYNSPLHF. In nucleotides, the CDR3 is TGTACCAGCAGTTCCAATTATAATTCACCCCTCCACTTT.

The chain links TRBV20-1 to TRBJ1-4; D ambiguous. V was trimmed by 6 bases and J by 8 bases, leaving 10 bases between them. This CDR3 spans 11 amino acids. Germline assignment: CDR1 DFQATT and CDR2 SNEGSKA (reference sequence). CDR3 in DNA: TGCAGTGCCCATAGTTGGGAAAAACTGTTTTTT. Translated, it gives CSAHSWEKLFF.

The V gene is TRBV7-3, the J gene TRBJ2-3; D could derive from TRBD1 or TRBD2 (5 bases each). V was trimmed by 4 bases and J by 6 bases, leaving 17 bases between them. Germline V gives CDR1 SGHTA, CDR2 FQGTGA. The CDR3 contains 15 residues. Here the CDR3 reads CASSSAGATGDTQYF. The CDR3 DNA sequence: TGTGCCAGCAGCTCTGCCGGGGCCACTGGGGATACGCAGTATTTT.

In this sample, this clonotype turned up a few times. This rearrangement joins TRBV6-5 to TRBJ2-1; D not certain. The J call is uncertain, as TRBJ2-7 better fits the DNA end. Germline loops: CDR1 MNHEY, CDR2 SVGAGI. This CDR3 has 16 amino acids. This CDR3 is CASSYSKLSSYNEQYF. In DNA, the CDR3 is TGTGCCAGCAGTTACTCGAAGCTAAGCTCCTACAATGAGCAGTACTTC.

The V gene is TRBV28, the J gene TRBJ1-3, with D unresolved. V was cut by 0 bases and J by 7 bases, with 7 bases left in between. Germline CDR1 and CDR2: MDHEN and SYDVKM. The CDR3 totals 13 residues. The CDR3 loop is CASSLWPRNTIYF. CDR3 DNA: TGTGCCAGCAGTTTATGGCCCAGGAACACCATATATTTT.

This sequence joins TRBV5-4 and TRBJ2-1, with D hard to call. Germline CDR1 SGHNT, CDR2 YYREEE (reference sequence). The CDR3 loop spans 15 amino acids. With 4 bases removed from V and 6 bases from J, the gap between germline ends came to 17 bases. The CDR3 protein is CASSRTAQTSNEQFF. The CDR3 DNA reads as TGTGCCAGCAGCCGGACCGCCCAAACCAGCAATGAGCAGTTCTTC.

This clonotype appeared a few times. The CDR3 reads CSARADRRFEQYF. CDR3 nucleotide sequence: TGCAGTGCTAGAGCGGACAGGAGGTTCGAGCAGTACTTC. The chain carries TRBV20-1 and TRBJ2-7; 7 positions agree with TRBD1. J was trimmed by 6 bases and V by 1 base; bases with no gene match: 6. This CDR3 comprises 13 residues. Germline CDR1 DFQATT, CDR2 SNEGSKA (reference sequence).

This clonotype came up a few times. The CDR3 nucleotides read TGTGCCAGCAGTGCACAGGGAGTAGATACGCAGTATTTT. Encoded protein: CASSAQGVDTQYF. The chain has TRBV6-1 and TRBJ2-3, with a weak D call TRBD1 (6 bases). V lost 4 bases and J lost 5, with 10 bases in between. Germline-derived CDR1 and CDR2 are MNHNS and SASEGT. The CDR3 has 13 residues.

This clonotype came up many times. The chain combines TRBV4-1 with TRBJ2-7; TRBD1 or TRBD2 may be the D gene (5 bases each). V lost 1 base, J lost 1 base, and 8 bases lay in between. The CDR3 loop spans 14 amino acids. The V gene's germline CDR1 is MGHRA and CDR2 YSYEKL. For the CDR3, the DNA is TGCGCCAGCAGCCAAGGGGACCTATCCTACGAGCAGTACTTC. The encoded protein is CASSQGDLSYEQYF.

In its sample, this clonotype was seen once. This chain uses TRBV9 with TRBJ2-7; maybe TRBD2 (6 bases). The CDR3 extends over 15 amino acids. The germline V and J ends were trimmed by 3 bases and 1 base, with 14 bases remaining between them. Germline assignment: CDR1 SGDLS and CDR2 YYNGEE. The CDR3 loop is CASSAGGESSYEQYF. The CDR3 coding sequence is TGTGCCAGCAGCGCCGGGGGAGAGTCATCCTACGAGCAGTACTTC.

The sample holds a few counts of this clonotype. The chain recombines TRBV24-1 with TRBJ2-1; D unclear. The CDR3 consists of 13 residues. Germline V gives CDR1 KGHDR, CDR2 SFDVKD. Trimming removed 8 bases at V and 8 bases at J, with 15 bases between. Here the CDR3 reads CATNPAFSDEQFF. In DNA, the CDR3 is TGTGCCACCAACCCCGCGTTCTCTGATGAGCAGTTCTTC.

There are a few counts of this clonotype. The rearrangement joins TRBV9 to TRBJ2-7; tentative D call: TRBD1 (6 bases). Germline V CDR1 and CDR2: SGDLS, YYNGEE. V dropped 2 bases and J dropped 1 base, with 22 bases sitting between them. The CDR3 spans 18 residues. The CDR3: CASSVGATPPDRSYEQYF. The CDR3, as DNA: TGTGCCAGCAGCGTCGGCGCAACCCCCCCGGACAGATCCTACGAGCAGTACTTC.

J is TRBJ1-5 and V is TRBV2; 9 nucleotides line up with TRBD1. From germline, CDR1 is SNHLY and CDR2 FYNNEI. The V and J ends lost 6 bases and 3 bases, in that order; junction bases with no gene match: 6. CDR3 length: 15 amino acids. CDR3 DNA: TGTGCCAGCAGCGCGGACAGGGGAGACAATCAGCCCCAGCATTTT. As protein: CASSADRGDNQPQHF.

Remarks on this clonotype: Mismatch with germline at one junction end may stem from a read error. This sequence joins TRBV24-1 and TRBJ1-5; tentative D call: TRBD1 (6 bases). The germline CDR1 and CDR2 sequences are KGHDR and SFDVKD. There are 15 residues in the CDR3. The CDR3 protein is CATSERGPSSQPQHF. DNA of the CDR3: TGTGCCACCAGTGAGCGGGGGCCTAGCAGTCAGCCCCAGCATTTT.

The V and J genes are TRBV9 and TRBJ1-5; D unresolved. The CDR3 loop spans 14 amino acids. Germline lookup yields CDR1 SGDLS and CDR2 YYNGEE. V was shortened by 0 bases and J by 0 bases, with 4 bases between the two germline ends. DNA for the CDR3: TGTGCCAGCAGCGTAGCCGATAGCAATCAGCCCCAGCATTTT. Protein sequence: CASSVADSNQPQHF.

This clonotype was seen more than once but under ten times. This chain joins TRBV7-9 and TRBJ1-2, with D unresolved. With 4 bases removed from V and 4 bases from J, the gap between germline ends came to 7 bases. Per the germline V gene, CDR1 is SEHNR and CDR2 is FQNEAQ (reference sequence). The CDR3 covers 12 residues. The chain's CDR3 is CASSYSTYGYTF. The CDR3 nucleotides are TGTGCCAGCAGCTACAGCACCTATGGCTACACCTTC.

With respect to this clonotype: This clone may be a read error of a much larger clone one base away. CDR3 residues: CASSSPLSAGIYNEQVF. CDR3 coding DNA: TGTGCCAGCAGCTCACCCCTATCAGCGGGGATCTACAATGAGCAGGTCTTC. The V call is TRBV7-2, the J call TRBJ2-1; 7 bases map to TRBD2. The CDR3 is 17 residues long. Germline V CDR1 and CDR2: SGHTA, FQGNSA. Full variable domain (outside the CDR3, taken from reference TRBV7-2 and TRBJ2-1): GAGVSQSPSNKVTEKGKDVELRCDPISGHTALYWYRQSLGQGLEFLIYFQGNSAPDKSGLPSDRFSAERTGGSVSTLTIQRTQQEDSAVYLCASSSPLSAGIYNEQVFGPGTRLTVL.

This clonotype was counted a few times. The V and J genes are TRBV20-1 and TRBJ2-2; 8 nucleotides match TRBD2. The CDR3 is 15 amino acids. The germline gives CDR1 DFQATT, CDR2 SNEGSKA (reference sequence). The V and J ends lost 0 bases and 6 bases, in that order; junction bases with no gene match: 6. CDR3 DNA: TGCAGTGCTAGAGAGAGCGGGAGAGGTTCCGGGGAGCTGTTTTTT. It yields the protein CSARESGRGSGELFF.

The V call is TRBV20-1, the J call TRBJ2-7; tentative D call: TRBD2 (5 bases). Trimming pared 5 bases from V and 0 bases from J, leaving 14 bases between. Germline V gives CDR1 DFQATT, CDR2 SNEGSKA (reference sequence). The length of the CDR3 is 14 residues. The CDR3 DNA reads as TGCAGTGCTGTCAGCGAGGGATTCTCCTACGAGCAGTACTTC. Its translation: CSAVSEGFSYEQYF.

The chain carries TRBV5-1 and TRBJ2-4; 7 positions match TRBD1. The germline V gene has CDR1 SGHRS and CDR2 YFSETQ. Trimming removed 0 bases from V and 6 bases from J; junction bases left unmatched: 6. This CDR3 has 15 amino acids. CDR3 region: CASSLAGQELNIQYF. CDR3 DNA: TGCGCCAGCAGCTTGGCTGGACAGGAGTTAAACATTCAGTACTTC.

The chain joins TRBV30 to TRBJ2-7, with D uncertain. Per the germline V gene, CDR1 is GTSNPN and CDR2 is SVGIG (reference sequence). Trimming shortened V by 1 base and J by 2 bases, and 9 bases separated the two germline ends. The CDR3 loop spans 13 amino acids. The CDR3 spells CAWSGGKAYEQYF. The CDR3, as DNA: TGTGCCTGGAGTGGGGGTAAGGCCTACGAGCAGTACTTC.

This clonotype showed up just a few times. This chain uses TRBV20-1 with TRBJ2-5; unclear D gene. The V end lost 5 bases, the J end lost 11 bases, and 21 bases lay between the germline ends. Germline loops: CDR1 DFQATT, CDR2 SNEGSKA (reference sequence). The CDR3 consists of 13 residues. CDR3 protein: CSARTAQSQEQYF. The CDR3 coding sequence is TGCAGTGCTCGGACGGCTCAGTCGCAGGAGCAGTACTTC.

This clonotype was seen at least ten times. The chain recombines TRBV6-6 with TRBJ1-6; no clear D gene. In germline, CDR1 is MNHNY, CDR2 SVGAGI (reference sequence). Trimming pared 0 bases from V and 7 bases from J, leaving 4 bases between. The CDR3 extends over 13 amino acids. The CDR3 coding sequence is TGTGCCAGCAGTTACTCCGGCAATTCACCCCTCCACTTT. The encoded protein is CASSYSGNSPLHF.